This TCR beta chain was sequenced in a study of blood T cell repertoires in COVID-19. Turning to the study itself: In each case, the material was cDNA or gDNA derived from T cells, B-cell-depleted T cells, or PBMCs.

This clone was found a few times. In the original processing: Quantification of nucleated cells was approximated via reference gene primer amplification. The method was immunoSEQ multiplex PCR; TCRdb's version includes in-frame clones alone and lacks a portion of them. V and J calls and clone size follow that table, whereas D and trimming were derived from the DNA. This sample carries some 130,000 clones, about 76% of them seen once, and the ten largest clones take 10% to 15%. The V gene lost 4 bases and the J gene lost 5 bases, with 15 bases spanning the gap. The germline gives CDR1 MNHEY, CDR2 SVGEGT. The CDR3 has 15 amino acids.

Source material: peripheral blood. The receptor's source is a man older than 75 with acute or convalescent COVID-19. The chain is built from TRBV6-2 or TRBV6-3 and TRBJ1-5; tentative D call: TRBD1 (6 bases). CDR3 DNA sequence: TGTGCCAGCAGTTCCCAAAGCGGGGGCTATCAGCCCCAGCATTTT. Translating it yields CASSSQSGGYQPQHF.